The table lists the clone carrying this TCR beta chain with many counts. No antigen is known for it. TCR alpha and TCR beta cDNA libraries carrying sample barcodes and UMIs came from 5'RACE with constant-segment primers. One entry per CDR3 protein, called by TCRdb with MiXCR from the 5' RACE reads. The table shows approximately 190,000 distinct CDR3 sequences, with about 18% occurring only once. This record belongs to a study of T-cell memory formation after mild COVID-19. Study information: Largely, the TCR clusters proved donor specific. Study-level results: Nothing showed for sure that second-wave clones peaking on day 37 were SARS-CoV-2 specific. For contracting clones, CD4+ ones sat mainly in CM and EM, CD8+ in EMRA.

The CDR3 has 15 residues. The germline CDR1 and CDR2 sequences are SGHKS and YYEKEE (reference sequence). Germline trimming cut 4 bases from V and 7 bases from J; bases unmatched to any gene: 9. The sequenced sample consisted of PBMCs or a T cell subset sorted from them (not recorded which). This chain connects TRBV5-5 to TRBJ2-1; 9 bases agree with TRBD1. The sequence was obtained from an adult woman who had mild COVID-19 (a few samples of this study predate the infection). Cell type and time point are not known. The CDR3 region is CASSNPGQGINEQFF. The CDR3 DNA follows: TGTGCCAGCAGCAATCCGGGACAGGGAATAAATGAGCAGTTCTTC.